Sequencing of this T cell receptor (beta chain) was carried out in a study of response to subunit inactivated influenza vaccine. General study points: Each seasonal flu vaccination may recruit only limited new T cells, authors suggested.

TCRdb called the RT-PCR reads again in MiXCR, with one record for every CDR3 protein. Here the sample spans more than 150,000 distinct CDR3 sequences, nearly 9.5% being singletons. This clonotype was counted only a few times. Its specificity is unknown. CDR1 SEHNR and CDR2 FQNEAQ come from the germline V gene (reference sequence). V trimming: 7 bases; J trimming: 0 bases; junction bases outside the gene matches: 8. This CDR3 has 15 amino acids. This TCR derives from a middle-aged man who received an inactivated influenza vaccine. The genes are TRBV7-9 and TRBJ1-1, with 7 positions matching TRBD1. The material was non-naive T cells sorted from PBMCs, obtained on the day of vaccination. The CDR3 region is CASIPPTGVNTEAFF. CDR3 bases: TGTGCCAGCATTCCCCCCACAGGGGTGAACACTGAAGCTTTCTTT.